A single sample gave rise to the 8 T cell receptor beta chains below, sequenced in a study of beta chain features in type 1 diabetes. Every bit of the isolated RNA underwent reverse transcription, so sequencing read expressed TCRB transcripts. Clones were read by immunoSEQ multiplex PCR, and TCRdb kept only the in-frame ones, dropping some. The data show about 900,000 clones, about a sixth seen once. The sequenced sample was naive CD4+ T cells from blood. These receptors were taken from a woman younger than 30 in good health.

This clone was counted between two and nine times. The J gene is TRBJ2-2, the V gene TRBV7-9; D unresolved. The CDR3 is made up of 16 amino acids. Germline loops: CDR1 SEHNR, CDR2 FQNEAQ (reference sequence). Trimming took off 5 bases at V and 5 bases at J, with 18 bases between the two ends. DNA for the CDR3: TGTGCCAGCAGCCCCAAGTCGGGCCAGGAAACCGGGGAGCTGTTTTTT. Protein: CASSPKSGQETGELFF.

This chain uses TRBV5-4 with TRBJ2-2, with D perhaps TRBD1 (7 bases). CDR1 SGHNT and CDR2 YYREEE come from the germline V gene (reference sequence). CDR3 length equals 15 residues. Trimming left V 0 bases short and J 4 bases short, with 10 bases between. CDR3 DNA: TGTGCCAGCAGCTTGGCCAGGGGGGTCACCGGGGAGCTGTTTTTT. Its translation is CASSLARGVTGELFF.

This rearrangement joins TRBV5-4 to TRBJ1-2, with 7 nucleotides matching TRBD1. CDR1 is SGHNT and CDR2 is YYREEE in the germline V gene (reference sequence). J lost 4 bases, V lost 4 bases, and 10 bases had no gene match. There are 15 residues in the CDR3. CDR3 nucleotides: TGTGCCAGCAGCCCGTCGACAGGGTCCTCCTATGGCTACACCTTC. This gives the protein CASSPSTGSSYGYTF.

A note on this clone: At the DNA level, this CDR3 is encoded by other sequences in the same sample as well. The V call is TRBV18, the J call TRBJ2-1, with a tentative D call TRBD2 (5 bases). The germline V gene encodes CDR1 KGHSH and CDR2 LQKENI. CDR3 size: 15 residues. Trimming removed 3 bases from V and 1 base from J, with 10 bases in between. The CDR3: CASSPLGSSYNEQFF. CDR3 DNA: TGTGCCAGCTCACCGTTGGGGAGTTCCTACAATGAGCAGTTCTTC.

This clone occurred a few times. V gene TRBV6-6 combines with J gene TRBJ2-1; 8 positions match TRBD1. This CDR3 is 15 amino acids long. The V gene end was trimmed by 5 bases and the J gene end by 3 bases; junction bases not matched to a gene: 6. CDR1 is MNHNY and CDR2 is SVGAGI in the germline V gene (reference sequence). The CDR3 sequence: CASSDRGQLYNEQFF. Here the CDR3 DNA reads TGTGCCAGCAGTGACAGGGGACAGCTCTACAATGAGCAGTTCTTC.

The V gene is TRBV19, the J gene TRBJ2-3; D uncertain. CDR1 and CDR2 (germline): LNHDA, SQIVND (reference sequence). This CDR3 comprises 11 residues. V was trimmed by 5 bases and J by 6 bases, leaving 6 bases between them. DNA of the CDR3: TGTGCCAGTAGTCTTCGGGATACGCAGTATTTT. Protein sequence: CASSLRDTQYF.

There are a few counts of this clone. This rearrangement joins TRBV6-1 to TRBJ1-5, with TRBD1 as a possible D gene (5 bases). With 8 bases removed from V and 3 bases from J, the gap between germline ends came to 14 bases. The CDR3 consists of 14 residues. CDR1 MNHNS and CDR2 SASEGT come from the germline V gene. The CDR3 reads CASEMGGANQPQHF. CDR3 sequence (DNA): TGTGCCAGCGAAATGGGGGGTGCCAATCAGCCCCAGCATTTT.

In this sample, this clone turned up a few times. This chain links TRBV28 with TRBJ1-2; D call uncertain. The V and J ends lost 6 bases and 4 bases respectively, with 9 bases between them. The CDR3 length is 12 residues. Per the germline V gene, CDR1 is MDHEN and CDR2 is SYDVKM. CDR3 in amino acids: CASSQLAYGYTF. The CDR3 DNA reads as TGTGCCAGCAGCCAACTCGCCTATGGCTACACCTTC.